A single sample gave rise to the 21 T cell receptor beta chains below, sequenced in a study of CD8 T cells in Susac syndrome. With random hexamers, about 0.45 to 1 ug RNA was reverse transcribed. TCRdb fed the immunoSEQ multiplex PCR reads into MiXCR, producing one record per CDR3 protein. The profile covers roughly 190,000 distinct CDR3 sequences, with roughly 90% appearing a single time and roughly 0.087% taken by the ten largest. Sequenced input: CD4+ T cells from PBMCs. Source of these receptors: a human donor with Susac syndrome.

The chain recombines TRBV14 with TRBJ2-1; 10 bases match TRBD2. J gave up 10 bases and V 4 bases, and 7 bases lay outside the gene matches. The length of the CDR3 is 14 residues. The germline V gene has CDR1 SGHDN and CDR2 FVKESK. The CDR3 coding sequence is TGTGCCAGCAGCCCGTGGACTAGCGGCGAAGAGCAGTTCTTC. Protein: CASSPWTSGEEQFF.

The V gene is TRBV30, the J gene TRBJ1-4; D possibly corresponds to TRBD1 (5 bases). V was trimmed by 0 bases and J by 5 bases, leaving 13 bases between them. CDR3 size: 15 residues. Germline values: CDR1 GTSNPN, CDR2 SVGIG (reference sequence). Here the CDR3 reads CAWSVPGTGNEKLFF. The CDR3 nucleotides read TGTGCCTGGAGTGTACCCGGGACCGGAAATGAAAAACTGTTTTTT.

Only a few counts were recorded for this clonotype. The chain employs TRBV5-6 and TRBJ2-2; D tentatively fits TRBD1 or TRBD2 (5 bases each). Germline CDR1 and CDR2: SGHDT and YYEEEE. V shed 3 bases and J shed 4 bases, with 13 bases lying between them. This CDR3 has 15 amino acids. The CDR3 reads CASSWTSGSTGELFF. The CDR3 DNA is TGTGCCAGCAGCTGGACTTCAGGGAGCACCGGGGAGCTGTTTTTT.

This rearrangement joins TRBV6-2 or TRBV6-3 to TRBJ2-7; D is undetermined. The CDR3 extends over 16 amino acids. Germline V gives CDR1 MNHEY, CDR2 SVGEGT. Trimming removed 3 bases from V and 4 bases from J, with 19 bases in between. CDR3 amino acids: CASSYGAGQESYEQYF. The CDR3, as DNA: TGTGCCAGCAGTTATGGCGCTGGGCAGGAGTCGTACGAGCAGTACTTC.

This clonotype is a singleton in its sample. This rearrangement joins TRBV27 to TRBJ2-1; 12 positions agree with TRBD2. Per germline, CDR1 MNHEY and CDR2 SMNVEV (reference sequence). CDR3 length equals 17 residues. With 5 bases clipped from V and 5 bases from J, the junction kept 10 bases outside the gene matches. CDR3 nucleotides: TGTGCCAGCAGTCCGCTAGCGGGAGGGGGAAGGGACAATGAGCAGTTCTTC. Translated, it gives CASSPLAGGGRDNEQFF.

The V and J genes are TRBV5-1 and TRBJ2-5, with D hard to call. V was shortened by 1 base and J by 5 bases, with 6 bases between the two germline ends. The germline V gene encodes CDR1 SGHRS and CDR2 YFSETQ. The length of the CDR3 is 12 residues. The CDR3 DNA follows: TGCGCCAGCAGCTTGCCAGCGGAGACCCAGTACTTC. The encoded protein is CASSLPAETQYF.

The V call is TRBV19, the J call TRBJ2-1, with TRBD2 identical over 9 bases. CDR1 and CDR2 from the germline V gene are LNHDA and SQIVND (reference sequence). J was trimmed by 9 bases and V by 5 bases; bases with no gene match: 8. The CDR3 spans 14 residues. CDR3 nucleotides: TGTGCCAGTAGTCCCGGGACTAGCTCTGGTGAGCAGTTCTTC. This gives the protein CASSPGTSSGEQFF.

Written as DNA, the CDR3 is TGCGCCAGCAGCAAGGGGGCGGGTGAGCAGTACTTC. Its protein product is CASSKGAGEQYF. The J gene is TRBJ2-7, the V gene TRBV5-1; 7 nucleotides match TRBD1. This CDR3 region has 12 residues. The J segment lost 7 bases and the V segment lost 4 bases, leaving 5 bases of the junction unmatched. CDR1 is SGHRS and CDR2 is YFSETQ in the germline V gene.

This clonotype has just one count. The chain combines TRBV11-2 with TRBJ1-1; TRBD1 is a possible D gene (5 bases). The CDR3 spans 12 residues. The V gene lost 4 bases and the J gene lost 10 bases, with 13 bases spanning the gap. From germline, CDR1 is SGHAT and CDR2 FQNNGV. DNA for the CDR3: TGTGCCAGCAGCTCCCAGGGTCCGGGAGCTTTCTTT. Translating it yields CASSSQGPGAFF.

A single count supports this clonotype. This chain connects TRBV9 to TRBJ2-7; D not resolved. The V end was cut by 0 bases, the J end by 6 bases, with 13 bases between. Germline-derived CDR1 and CDR2 are SGDLS and YYNGEE. There are 14 residues in the CDR3. In DNA form, the CDR3 reads TGTGCCAGCAGCGTAGACGTAAGGGTAGGCGAGCAGTACTTC. It translates to CASSVDVRVGEQYF.

This chain uses TRBV10-3 with TRBJ2-5; 13 bases agree with TRBD2. J was trimmed by 3 bases and V by 6 bases; bases with no gene match: 10. The CDR3 spans 17 residues. Germline-derived CDR1 and CDR2 are ENHRY and SYGVKD. Written as DNA, the CDR3 is TGTGCCATCAGCGCCAGACTAGCGGGAGGCAAGGAAGAGACCCAGTACTTC. This encodes CAISARLAGGKEETQYF.

The chain combines TRBV5-7 with TRBJ2-7, with 8 bases matching TRBD2. TRBV5-7 is recorded as an ORF, its role being uncertain. CDR3 length: 15 amino acids. J gave up 3 bases and V 3 bases, and 8 bases lay outside the gene matches. CDR3 DNA: TGTGCCAGCAGCTCTCCGGGACTAGGGGACTACGAGCAGTACTTC. This gives the protein CASSSPGLGDYEQYF.

The chain has TRBV5-4 and TRBJ1-4, with D tentatively TRBD1 (5 bases). The V and J ends lost 3 bases and 8 bases respectively, with 8 bases between them. The germline gives CDR1 SGHNT, CDR2 YYREEE (reference sequence). There are 12 residues in the CDR3. The CDR3 sequence: CASSSREEKLFF. The CDR3 DNA reads as TGTGCCAGCAGCTCCAGGGAAGAAAAACTGTTTTTT. The full variable domain, its missing parts supplied by reference TRBV5-4 and TRBJ1-4, is ETGVTQSPTHLIKTRGQQVTLRCSSQSGHNTVSWYQQALGQGPQFIFQYYREEENGRGNFPPRFSGLQFPNYSSELNVNALELDDSALYLCASSSREEKLFFGSGTQLSVL.

The chain has TRBV11-3 and TRBJ2-3; D may be TRBD2 (5 bases). Trimming stripped 3 bases from V and 0 bases from J, with 16 bases between. There are 17 residues in the CDR3. From germline, CDR1 is SGHNT and CDR2 YENEEA. The CDR3, as DNA: TGTGCCAGCAGCTTCGGAGAGATGTGGACTAGCACAGATACGCAGTATTTT. It codes for CASSFGEMWTSTDTQYF.

V gene TRBV9 combines with J gene TRBJ2-5; D is perhaps TRBD2 (6 bases). Trimming stripped 6 bases from V and 1 base from J, with 13 bases between. Looked up from germline, CDR1 is SGDLS and CDR2 is YYNGEE. This CDR3 spans 14 amino acids. In DNA form, the CDR3 reads TGTGCCAGCACGCGGGATGGTGGCCAAGAGACCCAGTACTTC. Protein sequence: CASTRDGGQETQYF.

This rearrangement joins TRBV6-1 to TRBJ1-2, with 9 bases identical to TRBD1. The J segment lost 2 bases and the V segment lost 7 bases, leaving 14 bases of the junction unmatched. Per the germline V gene, CDR1 is MNHNS and CDR2 is SASEGT. CDR3 length equals 17 residues. CDR3 loop: CASTGGQGEISNYGYTF. The CDR3 region has the DNA TGTGCCAGCACCGGGGGACAGGGAGAAATATCCAACTATGGCTACACCTTC.

This chain links TRBV7-2 with TRBJ1-5; 10 bases are shared with TRBD1. V lost 4 bases and J lost 7; bases outside the gene matches: 7. Germline V gene lookup returns CDR1 SGHTA and CDR2 FQGNSA. CDR3 length equals 15 residues. CDR3 DNA: TGTGCCAGCAGCTCCCGGACAGGGGGTCCGCAGCCCCAGCATTTT. Protein: CASSSRTGGPQPQHF. The variable domain in full, with the rest retrieved from reference TRBV7-2 and TRBJ1-5, is GAGVSQSPSNKVTEKGKDVELRCDPISGHTALYWYRQSLGQGLEFLIYFQGNSAPDKSGLPSDRFSAERTGGSVSTLTIQRTQQEDSAVYLCASSSRTGGPQPQHFGDGTRLSIL.

CDR3 DNA: TGTGCCAGCTCAAAAGGGACCCCTGCGGGGAACACTGAAGCTTTCTTT. Amino acids: CASSKGTPAGNTEAFF. V gene TRBV18 combines with J gene TRBJ1-1; a weak D match, TRBD1 (5 bases). The CDR3 is 16 amino acids. V was cut by 5 bases and J by 1 base, with 17 bases left in between. The germline CDR1 and CDR2 sequences are KGHSH and LQKENI.

The count of this clonotype is one. V and J are TRBV7-9 and TRBJ2-1; D is possibly TRBD1 (6 bases). The CDR3 length is 14 residues. Germline V lookup: CDR1 SEHNR, CDR2 FQNEAQ (reference sequence). Trimming removed 5 bases from V and 7 bases from J, with 15 bases in between. The CDR3 coding sequence is TGTGCCAGCAGCAACTCCAGGGGAAGAAATGAGCAGTTCTTC. This translates into CASSNSRGRNEQFF.

This chain's CDR3 is CASDRLPNSPLHF. The DNA of the CDR3 is TGTGCCAGCGATAGGCTCCCAAATTCACCCCTCCACTTT. This chain uses TRBV6-1 with TRBJ1-6; D not resolved. Germline assignment: CDR1 MNHNS and CDR2 SASEGT. V shed 8 bases and J shed 7 bases, with 12 bases lying between them. CDR3 length: 13 amino acids.

This chain links TRBV2 with TRBJ2-1; D gene unclear. This CDR3 comprises 15 residues. Per the germline V gene, CDR1 is SNHLY and CDR2 is FYNNEI. Trimming took 6 bases from V and 0 from J, leaving 12 bases between them. The CDR3: CASSPGRSSYNEQFF. The CDR3 DNA reads TGTGCCAGCAGCCCTGGGCGCAGCTCCTACAATGAGCAGTTCTTC.